This note documents a single TCR beta chain sequence. This clonotype was seen many times. No cognate antigen has been identified for it. No base quality information exists; no much larger clone differs at one position. The method was multiplex PCR. Sequencing relied on an Illumina HiSeq 4000. TCR beta libraries were built with iRepertoire HTBI primers and Arm-PCR amplification of CDR3 regions. Before sequencing, the PCR products underwent gel purification. Per the source publication's procedure: Gene usage analysis of CDR3 amino acid clonotypes relied on the approximately 60 TRBV and around 14 TRBJ segments identified across samples. COPE and FqMerger were used to merge filtered high-quality paired reads into contigs. Contigs were aligned with BLAST to IMGT TRBV, TRBD and TRBJ reference genes, and CDR3 was defined per IMGT. Any clonotype with a frequency above 0.1% was classified as a highly expanded clone. Shannon entropy was used to measure repertoire diversity, and the Gini coefficient was used to measure V-J evenness. A clonotype found in more than one individual was treated as public. The public reads were reanalyzed by TCRdb: fastp trimming at Q25, MiXCR alignment, in-frame beta chains only. Identical CDR3 protein sequences are pooled into one entry, listed with their most common genes and DNA. What appears here as the V and J calls and clone size reflects TCRdb's work, not the paper's. In this sample the table shows about 460,000 distinct CDR3 sequences, about 20% of which occur a single time. About 12% of the sample rests with the top ten.

According to the study, the label for this sample's time point signals: persistent/refractory GD, antithyroid drugs over 5 years with positive TRAb. RNA was extracted from PBMCs in TRIzol for both TCR sequencing and RNA sequencing. Graves' disease was diagnosed according to American Thyroid Association guidelines. Patients for the study were recruited at an endocrinology department in Xi'an, China. Each patient gave about 9.1 milliliters of peripheral blood, collected in an EDTA anticoagulant tube. Ficoll Paque Plus density gradient separation was used to isolate PBMCs, and no additional T cell sorting was done. An Agilent 2100 Bioanalyzer and agarose gel were used to assess RNA quality, and a NanoDrop 2000 was used to measure RNA concentration. The entry originates in a study of regulatory T cells in long-lasting Graves disease (dated by TCRdb to the early 2020s). Background for the entire study: Persistent Graves' disease was defined as persistently positive TSH receptor autoantibodies together with antithyroid drug treatment for over 5 years. Peripheral blood TCR sequencing and RNA sequencing compared persistent Graves' disease patients with newly diagnosed Graves' disease patients. The study was conducted in China and was registered as a clinical trial. A total of approximately 35 samples were covered by TCR sequencing, comprising around 13 persistent and 20 newly diagnosed Graves' disease patients. On average, persistent Graves' disease patients in the clinical cohort had been on antithyroid drugs for about 10.3 years.

General study outcomes and caveats: More public clonotypes were shared among persistent patients (fewer than 3,000) than among newly diagnosed patients (966). The study examined only peripheral blood because the primary lesion, thyroid tissue, could not be accessed. Sequencing and analysis were limited to the TCR beta chain. As a limitation, the authors acknowledged that the small sample size may reduce accuracy. Lower TCR Shannon entropy and fewer highly expanded clones were observed in persistent Graves' disease patients than in newly diagnosed patients, which suggested clonal expansion.

This clonotype was obtained from a female donor with Graves disease. The specimen was peripheral blood mononuclear cells (PBMCs), collected when the disease was refractory, from a patient treated with antithyroid drugs.

The CDR3 region: CASTRTGQAQPQHF. Here is the DNA: TGTGCCAGCACCCGGACAGGTCAGGCTCAGCCCCAGCATTTT. This receptor chain uses TRBV28 and TRBJ1-5, and TRBD1 matches 7 of the central bases. After removal of 7 bases from V and 6 bases from J, the junction retains 9 bases not matched to a gene. CDR1 and CDR2 (MDHEN, SYDVKM) derive from the germline V gene. The CDR3 goes from the cysteine to the phenylalanine over 14 residues. The read is trimmed to its CDR3 DNA, 42 bases read in frame from base 1. The reference TRBV28 and TRBJ1-5 proteins fill in what lies around the CDR3, so the full variable domain reads DVKVTQSSRYLVKRTGEKVFLECVQDMDHENMFWYRQDPGLGLRLIYFSYDVKMKEKGDIPEGYSVSREKKERFSLILESASTNQTSMYLCASTRTGQAQPQHFGDGTRLSIL.